This TCR beta chain was recorded in a study of monozygotic twins with inflammatory bowel disease. CDR1 and CDR2 from the germline V gene are MNHNS and SASEGT. This CDR3 spans 15 amino acids. TCRdb derives one entry per CDR3 protein from the 5' RACE reads, leaving out DNA. This table lists 330,000 or so distinct CDR3 sequences. The chain is built from TRBV6-1 and TRBJ1-4; TCRdb calls TRBD1, which cannot be checked without DNA. Sequencing was performed on blood. This sequence was found in a human donor with ulcerative colitis or Crohn's disease, or a healthy co-twin of an affected twin (not recorded which). The CDR3 loop reads CASSLAGRTGEKLFF.